This T cell receptor (beta chain) was observed in a study of shared clonotypes between healthy human individuals. Overall study: There were three CD4 naive, three CD4 memory, two CD8 naive and one CD8 memory plates per donor.

The CDR3 has 12 residues. With 5 bases removed from V and 9 bases from J, the gap between germline ends came to 13 bases. Germline CDR1 reads SGHTA; CDR2 reads FQGNSA. Into CD45RA+ naive and CD45RA-negative memory subsets, the CD4+ cells were split. Clones were sequenced by immunoSEQ multiplex PCR, and TCRdb holds only the in-frame ones, with some missing. This sample yields 2,500,000 or so clones, of which less than 95% are seen a single time; about 0.36% belongs to the top ten. This clone was detected only a few times. The chain has TRBV7-2 and TRBJ1-1; D not certain. Sequencing was performed on naive CD4+ T cells from PBMCs. As to subset: CD45RA+ positively selected. The TCR sequence derives from a man between 18 and 29 years old in good health. Some clones in this sample may be carry-over from other donors' samples. CDR3 in DNA: TGTGCCAGCAGCACCTACCGAGTACAAGCTTTCTTT. Translation gives CASSTYRVQAFF.